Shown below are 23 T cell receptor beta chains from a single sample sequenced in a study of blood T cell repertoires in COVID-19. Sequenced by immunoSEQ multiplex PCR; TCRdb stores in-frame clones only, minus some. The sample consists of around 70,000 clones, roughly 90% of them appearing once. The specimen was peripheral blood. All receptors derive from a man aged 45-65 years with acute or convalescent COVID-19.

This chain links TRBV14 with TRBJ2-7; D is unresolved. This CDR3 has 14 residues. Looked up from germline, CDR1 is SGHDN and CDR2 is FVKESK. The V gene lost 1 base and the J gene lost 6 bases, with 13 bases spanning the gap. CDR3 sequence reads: CASSQGAFNREQYF. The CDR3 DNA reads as TGTGCCAGCAGCCAAGGGGCGTTTAATCGCGAGCAGTACTTC.

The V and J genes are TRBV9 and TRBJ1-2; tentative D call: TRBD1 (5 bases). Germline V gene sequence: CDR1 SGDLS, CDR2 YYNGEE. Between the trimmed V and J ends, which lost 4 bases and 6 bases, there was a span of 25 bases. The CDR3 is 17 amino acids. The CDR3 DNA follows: TGTGCCAGCAGCACTGGGACTGTCTCCTCCGGCGGTGATGGCTACACCTTC. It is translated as CASSTGTVSSGGDGYTF.

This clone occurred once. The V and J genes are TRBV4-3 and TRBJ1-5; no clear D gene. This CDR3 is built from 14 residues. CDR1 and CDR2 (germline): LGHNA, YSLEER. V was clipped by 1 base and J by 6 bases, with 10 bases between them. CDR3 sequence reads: CASSQVLGSQPQHF. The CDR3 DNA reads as TGCGCCAGCAGCCAAGTGCTCGGGAGTCAGCCCCAGCATTTT.

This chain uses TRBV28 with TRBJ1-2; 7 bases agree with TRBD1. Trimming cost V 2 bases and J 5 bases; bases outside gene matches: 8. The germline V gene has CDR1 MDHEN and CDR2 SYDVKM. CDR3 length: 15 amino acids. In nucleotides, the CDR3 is TGTGCCAGCAGTTTAAGCGAGGCAGGGGGGTATGGCTACACCTTC. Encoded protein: CASSLSEAGGYGYTF.

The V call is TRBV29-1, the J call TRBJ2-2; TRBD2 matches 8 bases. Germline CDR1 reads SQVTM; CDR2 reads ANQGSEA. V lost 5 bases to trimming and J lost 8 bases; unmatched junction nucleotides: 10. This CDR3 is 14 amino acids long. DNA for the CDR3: TGCAGCGTTCGACGGGAGGGCGTATCGGGGGAGCTGTTTTTT. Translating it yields CSVRREGVSGELFF.

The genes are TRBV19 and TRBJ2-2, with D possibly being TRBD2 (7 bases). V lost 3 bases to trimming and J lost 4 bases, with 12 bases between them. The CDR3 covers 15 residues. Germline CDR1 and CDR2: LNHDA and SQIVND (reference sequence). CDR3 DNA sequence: TGTGCCAGTAGTATCTTAGGGGGGGGCACCGGGGAGCTGTTTTTT. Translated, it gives CASSILGGGTGELFF. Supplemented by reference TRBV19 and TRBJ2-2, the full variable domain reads DGGITQSPKYLFRKEGQNVTLSCEQNLNHDAMYWYRQDPGQGLRLIYYSQIVNDFQKGDIAEGYSVSREKKESFPLTVTSAQKNPTAFYLCASSILGGGTGELFFGEGSRLTVL.

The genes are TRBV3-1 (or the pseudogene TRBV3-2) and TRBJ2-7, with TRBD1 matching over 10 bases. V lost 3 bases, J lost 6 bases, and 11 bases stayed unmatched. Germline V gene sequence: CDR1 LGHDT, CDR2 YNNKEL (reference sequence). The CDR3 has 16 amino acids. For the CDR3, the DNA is TGTGCCAGCAGCCATGTCCCCGGGACAGGGGCAAGCGAGCAGTACTTC. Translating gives CASSHVPGTGASEQYF.

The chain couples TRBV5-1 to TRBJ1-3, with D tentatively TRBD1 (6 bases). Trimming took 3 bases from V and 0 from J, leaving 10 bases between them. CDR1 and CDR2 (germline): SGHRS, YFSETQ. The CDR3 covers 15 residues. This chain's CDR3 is CASSSQGRSGNTIYF. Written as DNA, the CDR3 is TGCGCCAGCAGCTCACAGGGTCGCTCTGGAAACACCATATATTTT.

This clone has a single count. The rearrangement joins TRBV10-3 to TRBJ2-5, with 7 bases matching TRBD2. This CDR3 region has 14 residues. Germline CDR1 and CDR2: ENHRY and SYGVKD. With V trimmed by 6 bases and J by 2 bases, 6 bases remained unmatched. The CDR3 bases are TGTGCCATCAGGCCTAGCGGTGATCAAGAGACCCAGTACTTC. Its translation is CAIRPSGDQETQYF.

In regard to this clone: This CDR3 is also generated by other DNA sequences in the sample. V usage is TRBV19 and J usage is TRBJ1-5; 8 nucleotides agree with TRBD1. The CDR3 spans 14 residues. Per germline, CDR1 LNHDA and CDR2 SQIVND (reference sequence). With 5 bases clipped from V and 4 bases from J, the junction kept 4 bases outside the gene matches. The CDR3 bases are TGTGCCAGTAGTGAACAGGGGGGGAATCAGCCCCAGCATTTT. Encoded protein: CASSEQGGNQPQHF.

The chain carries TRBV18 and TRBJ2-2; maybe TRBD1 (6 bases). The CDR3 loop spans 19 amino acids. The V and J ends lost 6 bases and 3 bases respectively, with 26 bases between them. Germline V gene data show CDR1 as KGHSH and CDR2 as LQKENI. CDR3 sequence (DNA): TGTGCCAGCTCCCGAAGCTTCACCACAGGGCGAAAACACACCGGGGAGCTGTTTTTT. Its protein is CASSRSFTTGRKHTGELFF.

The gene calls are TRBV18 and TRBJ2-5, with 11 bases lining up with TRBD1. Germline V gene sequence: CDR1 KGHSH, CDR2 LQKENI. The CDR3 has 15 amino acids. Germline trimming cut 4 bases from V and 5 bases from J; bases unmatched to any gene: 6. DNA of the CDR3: TGTGCCAGCTCACAAGGGACAGGGGGTTTGGAGACCCAGTACTTC. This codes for CASSQGTGGLETQYF.

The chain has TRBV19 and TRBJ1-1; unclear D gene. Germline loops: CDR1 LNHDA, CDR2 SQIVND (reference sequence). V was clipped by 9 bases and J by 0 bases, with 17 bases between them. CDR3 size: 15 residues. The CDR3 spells CASRRVPRLNTEAFF. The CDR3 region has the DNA TGTGCCAGCCGTCGGGTCCCGCGTCTGAACACTGAAGCTTTCTTT.

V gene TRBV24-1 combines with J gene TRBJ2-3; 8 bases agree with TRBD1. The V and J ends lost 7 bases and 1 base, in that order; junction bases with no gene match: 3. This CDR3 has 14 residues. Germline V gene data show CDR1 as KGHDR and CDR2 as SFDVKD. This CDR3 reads CATRPGQGTDTQYF. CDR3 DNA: TGTGCCACCAGGCCGGGACAGGGCACAGATACGCAGTATTTT.

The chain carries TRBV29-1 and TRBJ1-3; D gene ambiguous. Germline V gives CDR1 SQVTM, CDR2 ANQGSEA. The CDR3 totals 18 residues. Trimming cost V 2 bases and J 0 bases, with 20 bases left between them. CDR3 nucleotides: TGCAGCGTTGAAAAGAGCTTTGGGCAGAGTAGCTCTGGAAACACCATATATTTT. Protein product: CSVEKSFGQSSSGNTIYF.

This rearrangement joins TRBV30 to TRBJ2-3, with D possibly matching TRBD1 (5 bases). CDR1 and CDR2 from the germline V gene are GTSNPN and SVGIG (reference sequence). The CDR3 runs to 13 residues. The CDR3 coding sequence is TGTGCTTCCACAAGGGGCGGCACAGATACGCAGTATTTT. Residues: CASTRGGTDTQYF.

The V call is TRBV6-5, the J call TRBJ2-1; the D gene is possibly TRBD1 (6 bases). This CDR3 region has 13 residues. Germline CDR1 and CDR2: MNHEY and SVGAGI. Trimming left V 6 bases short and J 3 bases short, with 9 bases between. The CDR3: CASRTDSYNEQFF. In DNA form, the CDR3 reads TGTGCCAGCAGAACGGACAGCTACAATGAGCAGTTCTTC.

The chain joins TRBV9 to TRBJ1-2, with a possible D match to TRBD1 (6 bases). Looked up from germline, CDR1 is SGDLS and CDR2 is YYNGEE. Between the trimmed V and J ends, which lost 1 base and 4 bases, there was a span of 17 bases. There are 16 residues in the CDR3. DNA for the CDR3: TGTGCCAGCAGCGTAAAGGGGCAGGGGAGTCCCTATGGCTACACCTTC. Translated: CASSVKGQGSPYGYTF.

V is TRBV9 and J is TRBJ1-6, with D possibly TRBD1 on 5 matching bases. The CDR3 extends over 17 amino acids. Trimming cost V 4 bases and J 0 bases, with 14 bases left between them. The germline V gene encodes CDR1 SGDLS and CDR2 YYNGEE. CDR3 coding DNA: TGTGCCAGCAGCCCCAGGGACTTCCCCTCCTATAATTCACCCCTCCACTTT. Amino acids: CASSPRDFPSYNSPLHF. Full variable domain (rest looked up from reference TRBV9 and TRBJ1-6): DSGVTQTPKHLITATGQRVTLRCSPRSGDLSVYWYQQSLDQGLQFLIQYYNGEERAKGNILERFSAQQFPDLHSELNLSSLELGDSALYFCASSPRDFPSYNSPLHFGNGTRLTVT.

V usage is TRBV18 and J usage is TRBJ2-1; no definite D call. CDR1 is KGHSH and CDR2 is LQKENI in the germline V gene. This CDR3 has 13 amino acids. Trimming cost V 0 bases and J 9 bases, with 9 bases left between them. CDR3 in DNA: TGTGCCAGCTCACCACCTTCTAGGAGTGAGCAGTTCTTC. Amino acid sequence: CASSPPSRSEQFF.

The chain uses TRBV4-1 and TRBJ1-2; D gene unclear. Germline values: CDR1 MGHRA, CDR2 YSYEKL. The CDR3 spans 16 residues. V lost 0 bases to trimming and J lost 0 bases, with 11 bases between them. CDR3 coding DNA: TGCGCCAGCAGCCAAGAACCAGGCTCCGCTAACTATGGCTACACCTTC. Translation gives CASSQEPGSANYGYTF.

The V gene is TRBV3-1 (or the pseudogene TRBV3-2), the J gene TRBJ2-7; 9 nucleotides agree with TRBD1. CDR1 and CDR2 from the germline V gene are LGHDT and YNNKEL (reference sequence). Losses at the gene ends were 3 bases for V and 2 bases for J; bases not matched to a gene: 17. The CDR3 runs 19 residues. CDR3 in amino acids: CASSHTSPISGQGTYEQYV. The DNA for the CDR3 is TGTGCCAGCAGCCACACCTCTCCCATTTCGGGACAGGGAACCTACGAGCAGTACGTC.

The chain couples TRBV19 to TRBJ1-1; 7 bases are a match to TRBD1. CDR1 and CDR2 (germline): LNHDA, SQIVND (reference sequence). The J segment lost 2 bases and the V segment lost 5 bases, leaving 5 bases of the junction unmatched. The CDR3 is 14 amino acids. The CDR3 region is CASSLDRANTEAFF. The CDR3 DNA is TGTGCCAGTAGTCTCGACAGGGCAAACACTGAAGCTTTCTTT.